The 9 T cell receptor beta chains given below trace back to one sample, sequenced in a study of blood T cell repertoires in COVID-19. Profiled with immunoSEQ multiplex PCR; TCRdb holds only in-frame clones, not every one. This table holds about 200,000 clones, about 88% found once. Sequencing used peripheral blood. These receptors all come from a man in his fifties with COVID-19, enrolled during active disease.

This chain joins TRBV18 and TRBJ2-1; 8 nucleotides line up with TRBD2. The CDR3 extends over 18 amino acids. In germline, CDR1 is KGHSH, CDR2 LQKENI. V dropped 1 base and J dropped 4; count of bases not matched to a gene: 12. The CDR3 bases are TGTGCCAGCTCACCACTAGCGGGATGGGCCCGGGAGTACAATGAGCAGTTCTTC. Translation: CASSPLAGWAREYNEQFF.

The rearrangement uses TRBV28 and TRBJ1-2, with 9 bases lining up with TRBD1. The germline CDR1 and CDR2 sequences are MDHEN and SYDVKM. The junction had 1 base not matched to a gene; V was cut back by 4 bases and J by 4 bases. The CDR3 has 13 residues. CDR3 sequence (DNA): TGTGCCAGCAGTTGGGACAGGGCCTATGGCTACACCTTC. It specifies CASSWDRAYGYTF.

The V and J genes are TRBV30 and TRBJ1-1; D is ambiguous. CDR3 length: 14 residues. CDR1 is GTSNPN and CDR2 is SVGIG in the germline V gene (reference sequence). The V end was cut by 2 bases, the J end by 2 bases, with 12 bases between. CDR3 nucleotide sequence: TGTGCCTGGAGTAATGCGGGGTTAAACACTGAAGCTTTCTTT. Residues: CAWSNAGLNTEAFF.

Written as DNA, the CDR3 is TGTGCCAGCAGCCGGGGGGAGGTAGATACGCAGTATTTT. This codes for CASSRGEVDTQYF. The chain employs TRBV14 and TRBJ2-3, with D possibly TRBD2 on 6 matching bases. V lost 4 bases and J 5 bases, leaving 10 bases between the germline ends. This CDR3 has 13 residues. The germline V gene has CDR1 SGHDN and CDR2 FVKESK.

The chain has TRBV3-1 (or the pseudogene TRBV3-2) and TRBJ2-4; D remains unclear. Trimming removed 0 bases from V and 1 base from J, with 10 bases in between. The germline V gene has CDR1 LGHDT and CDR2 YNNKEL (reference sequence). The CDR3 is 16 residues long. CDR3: CASSQEIRWAKNIQYF. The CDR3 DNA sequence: TGTGCCAGCAGCCAAGAGATTCGGTGGGCCAAAAACATTCAGTACTTC.

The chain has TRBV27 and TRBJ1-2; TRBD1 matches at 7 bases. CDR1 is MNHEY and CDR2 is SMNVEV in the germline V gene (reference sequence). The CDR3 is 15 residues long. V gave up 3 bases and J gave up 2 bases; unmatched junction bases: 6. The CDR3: CASSLTGQGNYGYTF. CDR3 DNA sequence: TGTGCCAGCAGTTTGACAGGGCAGGGAAACTATGGCTACACCTTC.

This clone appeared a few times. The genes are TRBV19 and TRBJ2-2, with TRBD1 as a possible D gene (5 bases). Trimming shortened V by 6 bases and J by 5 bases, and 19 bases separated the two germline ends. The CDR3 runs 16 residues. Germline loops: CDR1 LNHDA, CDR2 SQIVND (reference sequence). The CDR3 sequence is CASSSLGAETTGELFF. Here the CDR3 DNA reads TGTGCCAGTAGCTCCCTAGGGGCGGAAACGACCGGGGAGCTGTTTTTT.

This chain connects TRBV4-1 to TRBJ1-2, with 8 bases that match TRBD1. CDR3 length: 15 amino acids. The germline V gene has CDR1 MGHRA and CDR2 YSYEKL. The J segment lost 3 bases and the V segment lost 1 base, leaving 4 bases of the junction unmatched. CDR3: CASSQAGQADYGYTF. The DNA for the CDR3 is TGCGCCAGCAGCCAAGCGGGACAGGCCGACTATGGCTACACCTTC.

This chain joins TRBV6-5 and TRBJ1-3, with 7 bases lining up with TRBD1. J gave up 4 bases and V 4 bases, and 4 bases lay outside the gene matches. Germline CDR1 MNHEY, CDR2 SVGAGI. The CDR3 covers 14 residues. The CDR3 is CASSLGTEGNTIYF. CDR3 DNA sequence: TGTGCCAGCAGTTTAGGGACAGAGGGAAACACCATATATTTT.